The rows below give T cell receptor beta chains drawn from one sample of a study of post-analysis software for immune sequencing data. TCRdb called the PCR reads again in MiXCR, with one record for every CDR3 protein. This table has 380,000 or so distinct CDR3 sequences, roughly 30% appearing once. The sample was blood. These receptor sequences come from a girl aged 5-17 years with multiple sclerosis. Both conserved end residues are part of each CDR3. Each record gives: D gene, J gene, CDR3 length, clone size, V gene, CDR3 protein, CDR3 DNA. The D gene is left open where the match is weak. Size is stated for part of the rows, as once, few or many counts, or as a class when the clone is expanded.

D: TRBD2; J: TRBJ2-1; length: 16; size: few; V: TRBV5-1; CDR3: CASSRGLASGGNEQFF; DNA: TGCGCCAGCAGTAGGGGCTTGGCTAGCGGGGGGAATGAGCAGTTCTTC
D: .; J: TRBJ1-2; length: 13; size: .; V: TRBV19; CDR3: CASSYPVDYGYTF; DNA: TGTGCCAGTAGTTACCCGGTGGACTATGGCTACACCTTC
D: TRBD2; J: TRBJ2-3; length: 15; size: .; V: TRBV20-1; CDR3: CSAPHSGGRSDTQYF; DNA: TGCAGTGCTCCCCATAGCGGGGGGCGTTCAGATACGCAGTATTTT
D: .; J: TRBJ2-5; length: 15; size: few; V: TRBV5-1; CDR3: CASTLWSGLQETQYF; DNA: TGCGCCAGCACCCTTTGGAGCGGCTTACAAGAGACCCAGTACTTC
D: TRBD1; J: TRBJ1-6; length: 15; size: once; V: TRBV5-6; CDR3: CTSSLETGGNSPLHF; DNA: TGTACCAGCAGCTTGGAGACAGGGGGAAATTCACCCCTCCACTTT
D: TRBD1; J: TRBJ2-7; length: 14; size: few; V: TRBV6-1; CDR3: CASSEGTATYEQYF; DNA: TGTGCCAGCAGTGAGGGGACAGCAACGTACGAGCAGTACTTC
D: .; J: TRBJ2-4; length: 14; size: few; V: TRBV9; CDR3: CASSGAGQNNIQYF; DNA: TGTGCCAGCAGCGGCGCGGGACAGAATAACATTCAGTACTTC
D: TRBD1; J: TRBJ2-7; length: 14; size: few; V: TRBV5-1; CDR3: CASSLADRGDEQYF; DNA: TGCGCCAGCAGCTTGGCAGACAGGGGCGACGAGCAGTACTTC
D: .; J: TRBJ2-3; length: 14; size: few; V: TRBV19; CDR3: CASSILGTPNTQYF; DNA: TGTGCCAGTAGTATCTTAGGGACACCAAATACGCAGTATTTT
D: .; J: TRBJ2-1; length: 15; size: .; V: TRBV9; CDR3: CASSVATGGAYEQFF; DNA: TGTGCCAGCAGCGTAGCTACCGGGGGAGCCTATGAGCAGTTCTTC
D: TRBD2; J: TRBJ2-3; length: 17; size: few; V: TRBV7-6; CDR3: CASSPGTSGGRLDTQYF; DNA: TGTGCCAGCAGCCCTGGGACTAGCGGGGGGCGGTTGGATACGCAGTATTTT
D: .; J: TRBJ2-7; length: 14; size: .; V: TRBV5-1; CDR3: CASSLEQISDEQYF; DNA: TGCGCCAGCAGCTTAGAACAGATAAGCGACGAGCAGTACTTC
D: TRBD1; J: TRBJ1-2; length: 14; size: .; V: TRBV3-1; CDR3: CASSPRTGVYGYTF; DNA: TGTGCCAGCAGCCCCCGGACAGGTGTCTATGGCTACACCTTC
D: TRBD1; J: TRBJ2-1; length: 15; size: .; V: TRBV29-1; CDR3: CSVEGGTGVYNEQFF; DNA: TGCAGCGTTGAAGGTGGGACAGGGGTTTACAATGAGCAGTTCTTC
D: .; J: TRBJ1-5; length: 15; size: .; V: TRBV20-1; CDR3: CSARATEISNQPQHF; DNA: TGCAGTGCTAGGGCAACGGAAATTAGCAATCAGCCCCAGCATTTT
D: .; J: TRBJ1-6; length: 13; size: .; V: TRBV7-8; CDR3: CASSLTEFPPLHF; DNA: TGTGCCAGCAGCTTAACTGAGTTTCCACCCCTCCACTTT
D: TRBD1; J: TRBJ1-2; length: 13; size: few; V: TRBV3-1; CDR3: CASSQGGGQGNTF; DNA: TGTGCCAGCAGCCAGGGGGGTGGACAGGGGAACACCTTC
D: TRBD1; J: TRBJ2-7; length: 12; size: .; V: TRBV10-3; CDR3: CAIGTATGEQYF; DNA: TGTGCCATCGGGACAGCTACAGGTGAGCAGTACTTC
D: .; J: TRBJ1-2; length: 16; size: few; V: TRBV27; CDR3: CASSRRGSEANYGYTF; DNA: TGTGCCAGCAGCCGCAGGGGCAGCGAAGCTAACTATGGCTACACCTTC
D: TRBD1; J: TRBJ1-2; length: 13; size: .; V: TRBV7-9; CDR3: CASSSGTDYGYTF; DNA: TGTGCCAGCAGCTCTGGGACAGACTATGGCTACACCTTC
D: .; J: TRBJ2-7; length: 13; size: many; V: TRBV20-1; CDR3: CSARTGAPYEQYF; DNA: TGCAGTGCTAGAACCGGGGCCCCCTACGAGCAGTACTTC
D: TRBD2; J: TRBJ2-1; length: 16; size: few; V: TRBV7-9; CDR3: CASSYEVAGGPGEQFF; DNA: TGTGCCAGCAGCTACGAAGTAGCGGGGGGGCCCGGTGAGCAGTTCTTC
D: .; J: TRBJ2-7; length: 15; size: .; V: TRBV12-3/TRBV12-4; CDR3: CASSPAAVETYEQYF; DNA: TGTGCCAGCAGCCCCGCCGCTGTGGAAACCTACGAGCAGTACTTC